This T cell receptor (beta chain) is drawn from a study of Graves' ophthalmopathy and Graves' hyperthyroidism. Germline CDR1 SGHVS, CDR2 FQNEAQ. The J segment lost 5 bases and the V segment lost 8 bases, leaving 24 bases of the junction unmatched. This CDR3 spans 19 amino acids. Researchers took RNA transcripts and amplified TCR beta CDR3 regions from them. After a first-round RT-PCR with HTBI primers, a second-round multiplex PCR was run. From the multiplex PCR reads, TCRdb called clonotypes with MiXCR, one entry per CDR3 protein. Here the sample spans some 47,000 distinct CDR3 sequences, 50% to 65% being singletons. Patients with other autoimmune diseases, uncontrolled infections, pregnancy or lactation were excluded. This clonotype was observed once.

The source is an adult man with Graves' ophthalmopathy. The chain recombines TRBV7-8 with TRBJ2-1; 7 bases fit TRBD1. Source material: peripheral blood. In nucleotides, the CDR3 is TGTGCCAGCTTCCCCGGGACAGTTTTTGCCAGATGGCCACACAATGAGCAGTTCTTC. As protein: CASFPGTVFARWPHNEQFF.